A single T cell receptor (beta chain) is shown here with its context. The antigen remains undetermined. Only in-frame clones appear in the TCRdb table, and some are missing; sequencing was by immunoSEQ multiplex PCR. The sample consists of over 85,000 clones, 90% of them appearing once. This record belongs to a study of T cell responses to AZD1222 COVID-19 vaccine. Study-level information: Investigators merged groups given second doses at roughly 4 or roughly 12 weeks.

Whole-study findings and limits: AZD1222 recipients seropositive at baseline numbered only 6 or 7. Regions 160-218 and 743-854 dominated among vaccine-associated CD4 TCRs spanning spike. Spike-specific TCR breadth and depth rose after two AZD1222 doses.

The sequence derives from an adult in good health. Sequenced material: peripheral blood, taken on day 0 of AZD1222 vaccination.

The CDR3, as DNA: TGTGCCAGCAGCTTCGCTAACACTGAAGCTTTCTTT. Translation: CASSFANTEAFF. This chain connects TRBV13 to TRBJ1-1, with D unresolved. Germline V gives CDR1 PRHDT, CDR2 FYEKMQ (reference sequence). The CDR3 has 12 residues. The V end was cut by 3 bases, the J end by 2 bases, with 4 bases between. Drawing the rest from reference TRBV13 and TRBJ1-1, the complete variable domain is AAGVIQSPRHLIKEKRETATLKCYPIPRHDTVYWYQQGPGQDPQFLISFYEKMQSDKGSIPDRFSAQQFSDYHSELNMSSLELGDSALYFCASSFANTEAFFGQGTRLTVV.